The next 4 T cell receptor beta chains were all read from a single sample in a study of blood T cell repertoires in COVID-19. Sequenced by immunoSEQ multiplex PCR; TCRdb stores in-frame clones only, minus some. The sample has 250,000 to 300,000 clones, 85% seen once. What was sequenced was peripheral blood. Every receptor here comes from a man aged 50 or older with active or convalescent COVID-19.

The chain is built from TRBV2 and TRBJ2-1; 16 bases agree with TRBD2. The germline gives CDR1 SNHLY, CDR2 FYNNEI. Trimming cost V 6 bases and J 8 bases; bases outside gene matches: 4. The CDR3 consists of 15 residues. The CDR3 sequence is CASRTGLAGGDEQFF. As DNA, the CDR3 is TGTGCCAGCAGAACGGGACTAGCGGGAGGGGATGAGCAGTTCTTC.

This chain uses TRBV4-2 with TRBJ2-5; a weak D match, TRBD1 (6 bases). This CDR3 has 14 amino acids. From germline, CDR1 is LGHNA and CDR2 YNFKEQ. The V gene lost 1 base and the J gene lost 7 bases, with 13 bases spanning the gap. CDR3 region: CASSQGEGGRTQYF. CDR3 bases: TGTGCCAGCAGCCAAGGGGAAGGGGGAAGGACCCAGTACTTC.

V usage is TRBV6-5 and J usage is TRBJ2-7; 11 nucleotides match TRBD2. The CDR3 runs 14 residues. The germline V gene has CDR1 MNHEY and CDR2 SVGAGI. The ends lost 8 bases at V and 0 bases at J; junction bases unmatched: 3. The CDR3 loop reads CASQTSGSSYEQYF. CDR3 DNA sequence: TGTGCCAGCCAAACTAGCGGGAGCTCCTACGAGCAGTACTTC.

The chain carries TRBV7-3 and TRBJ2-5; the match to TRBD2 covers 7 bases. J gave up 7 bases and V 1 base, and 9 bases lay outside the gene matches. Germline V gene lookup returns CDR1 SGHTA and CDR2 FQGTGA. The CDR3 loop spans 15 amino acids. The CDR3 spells CASSLSVGTGGTQYF. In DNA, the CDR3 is TGTGCCAGCAGCTTAAGTGTCGGAACGGGGGGGACCCAGTACTTC.